The T cell receptor beta chain under discussion was sequenced for a study of CD8+ T cells in alopecia areata. Study context: The authors scored treated patients' severity by affected scalp percentage.

The authors extracted RNA and reverse transcribed it into cDNA as the sequencing template. Sequencing used immunoSEQ multiplex PCR; TCRdb keeps in-frame clones, though not all of them. There are roughly 180,000 clones in the sample; roughly 50% occur only once, and approximately 11% lies in the top ten. Between the trimmed V and J ends, which lost 7 bases and 8 bases, there was a span of 3 bases. The length of the CDR3 is 8 residues. The germline gives CDR1 DFQATT, CDR2 SNEGSKA (reference sequence). About this clone: Its cognate antigen is unknown.

Treatment defined: oral pan-JAK inhibitor, 5-10 mg twice daily. The investigators collected lesional scalp punch biopsies and peripheral blood from alopecia areata patients. Study-wide findings and caveats: The study found TCR sharing across patients less clear than in mice, possibly for HLA reasons. Persistence in scalp and blood during tofacitinib was observed for many expanded lesional clones.

This receptor was taken from a human donor with alopecia areata. This chain connects TRBV20-1 to TRBJ2-1; unclear D gene. This sample comprised CD8+ T cells sorted from blood, obtained at week 24, from a patient treated with tofacitinib. The CDR3 DNA is TGCAGTGTTTATGAGCAGTTCTTC. Encoded protein: CSVYEQFF.